Listed below are T cell receptor beta chains from one sample, sequenced in a study of blood T cell repertoires in COVID-19. Sequencing was performed with immunoSEQ multiplex PCR; in TCRdb, only in-frame clones are kept and a portion is missing. The sample holds roughly 120,000 clones; around 80% are singletons and the top ten take less than 7.5%. Sequenced: peripheral blood. The source of these receptors is a man between 65 and 79 years old with acute or convalescent COVID-19. The CDR3 runs from the conserved cysteine through the conserved F or W. The D gene is left open where the match is weak. Where a row states a size, it is once, few, many or the class of an expanded clone; other rows omit it.

>TRBJ2-1|TRBV11-3|NA|NA
CASSLRGYYNEQFF
TGTGCCAGCAGCTTACGGGGGTATTACAATGAGCAGTTCTTC
>TRBJ2-7|TRBV18|few|TRBD2
CASSPPGLAGDEQYF
TGTGCCAGCTCACCACCGGGACTAGCGGGGGACGAGCAGTACTTC
>TRBJ2-5|TRBV7-9|NA|TRBD1
CASSPHLGGTGAEGTQYF
TGTGCCAGCAGCCCCCATCTAGGGGGGACAGGGGCGGAGGGGACCCAGTACTTC
>TRBJ2-5|TRBV3-1/TRBV3-2|NA|NA
CASTPSSGRGETQYF
TGTGCCAGCACCCCCTCGTCGGGAAGAGGAGAGACCCAGTACTTC
>TRBJ2-7|TRBV7-8|NA|NA
CASDRGGTGVHAYEQYF
TGTGCCAGCGACCGGGGGGGTACAGGGGTCCATGCCTACGAGCAGTACTTC
>TRBJ2-2|TRBV18|NA|NA
CASSPLSPQATGELFF
TGTGCCAGCTCACCACTTTCTCCCCAGGCCACCGGGGAGCTGTTTTTT
>TRBJ1-2|TRBV29-1|NA|NA
CSVAIRQDNYGYTF
TGCAGCGTGGCTATCCGACAGGACAACTATGGCTACACCTTC
>TRBJ1-2|TRBV7-8|NA|TRBD1
CASSSLLPGQGSYGYTF
TGTGCCAGCAGCTCCCTACTACCCGGACAGGGGAGCTATGGCTACACCTTC
>TRBJ1-5|TRBV5-1|NA|TRBD1
CASSLDQPTGASGSNQPQHF
TGCGCCAGCAGCTTGGATCAACCGACAGGGGCTTCGGGGAGCAATCAGCCCCAGCATTTT
>TRBJ2-1|TRBV30|NA|TRBD2
CAWSTKAGGLYNEQFF
TGTGCCTGGAGTACCAAGGCGGGGGGGTTGTACAATGAGCAGTTCTTC
>TRBJ1-3|TRBV11-2|NA|NA
CASSFQQVVNGIPIYF
TGTGCCAGCAGCTTCCAACAGGTGGTGAATGGTATCCCCATATATTTT
>TRBJ1-1|TRBV5-1|NA|TRBD1
CASSFYTGGDYMNTEAFF
TGCGCCAGCAGCTTCTACACAGGGGGCGATTACATGAACACTGAAGCTTTCTTT
>TRBJ2-1|TRBV7-2|NA|NA
CASSLVGGEGEQFF
TGTGCCAGCAGCTTAGTGGGCGGGGAAGGAGAGCAGTTCTTC
>TRBJ1-1|TRBV9|NA|NA
CASSKRGSNTEAFF
TGTGCCAGCAGCAAGCGGGGATCGAACACTGAAGCTTTCTTT
>TRBJ1-1|TRBV18|once|NA
CASSLGSPTEAFF
TGTGCCAGCTCACTCGGTAGCCCCACTGAAGCTTTCTTT
>TRBJ2-5|TRBV20-1|NA|NA
CSQYQETQYF
TGCAGCCAGTACCAAGAGACCCAGTACTTC